Detailed here is one T cell receptor (beta chain). Its specificity is unknown. The source of the sample is a study of T cells in Graves' hyperthyroidism and ophthalmopathy. Under 3 months was the duration of disease in ophthalmopathy patients, who also had a Clinical Activity Score of at least 3 and a NOSPECS grade of at least 4. The CDR3 is 16 amino acids. Per germline, CDR1 MGHDK and CDR2 SYGVNS. V gave up 4 bases and J gave up 1 base; unmatched junction bases: 5. Study-wide results and caveats: Among clonotypes expanded in thyroid above 0.001, most were also found in blood.

Amplification of TCR beta CDR3 regions was performed using RNA transcripts as template. Primed by the HTBI set, a first-round RT-PCR was run on the TCR CDR3. Each CDR3 protein gets one entry after TCRdb re-called the multiplex PCR reads with MiXCR. Of about 58,000 distinct CDR3 sequences listed, roughly 50% were seen once; the top ten hold roughly 12%. Sequenced sample: blood. V usage is TRBV25-1 and J usage is TRBJ2-3, with TRBD1 identical over 10 bases. The receptor comes from a woman in her twenties or thirties with Graves' ophthalmopathy. The CDR3 DNA sequence: TGTGCCAGCAGTGCTATAGGGACAGGGGGCACAGATACGCAGTATTTT. This gives the protein CASSAIGTGGTDTQYF.